These 28 T cell receptor beta chains came from one sample sequenced in a study of blood T cell repertoires in COVID-19. Produced via immunoSEQ multiplex PCR; TCRdb's table is partial and in-frame only. Counted here are just over 300,000 clones, roughly 87% occurring once; the ten biggest clones make up more than 8.5%. The source material was PBMCs or T cells enriched from blood (not recorded which). These receptors all come from a woman between 18 and 29 years old who had recovered from COVID-19.

The V gene is TRBV30, the J gene TRBJ1-1, with 7 nucleotides matching TRBD1. The CDR3 has 15 residues. V trimming: 2 bases; J trimming: 1 base; junction bases outside the gene matches: 7. CDR1 and CDR2 (germline): GTSNPN, SVGIG (reference sequence). CDR3 DNA: TGTGCCTGGAGTCCAAGAACAGGGGAGAACACTGAAGCTTTCTTT. Protein product: CAWSPRTGENTEAFF.

The chain combines TRBV5-1 with TRBJ1-2; 7 bases align to TRBD1. CDR3 length: 16 amino acids. Germline V gene sequence: CDR1 SGHRS, CDR2 YFSETQ. With 4 bases clipped from V and 4 bases from J, the junction kept 13 bases outside the gene matches. Here the CDR3 DNA reads TGCGCCAGCAGCCAGGAGGGAGACAGGGATCTCTATGGCTACACCTTC. This sequence encodes CASSQEGDRDLYGYTF.

Details on this clone: Mismatch with germline at one junction end may stem from a read error. The CDR3 here is CSVQDRVRHLSYEQYF. The DNA for the CDR3 is TGCAGCGTTCAAGACAGGGTTCGCCACCTTTCCTACGAGCAGTACTTC. The rearrangement joins TRBV29-1 to TRBJ2-7; 7 positions match TRBD1. This CDR3 spans 16 amino acids. The V gene's germline CDR1 is SQVTM and CDR2 ANQGSEA.

The chain recombines TRBV6-6 with TRBJ2-7; D may match TRBD1 or TRBD2 (6 bases each). V lost 5 bases and J 2 bases, leaving 19 bases between the germline ends. The length of the CDR3 is 16 residues. The germline gives CDR1 MNHNY, CDR2 SVGAGI (reference sequence). For the CDR3, the DNA is TGTGCCAGCAGTCGGGACAACTTTGGAGGGACCTACGAGCAGTACTTC. Translating it yields CASSRDNFGGTYEQYF.

CDR3 in DNA: TGTGCCAGCAGTCGATCCGGGACTACCTATTACTTC. Translation: CASSRSGTTYYF. V is TRBV6-6 and J is TRBJ2-5; 7 positions agree with TRBD2. The V and J ends lost 5 bases and 14 bases, in that order; junction bases with no gene match: 11. Germline lookup yields CDR1 MNHNY and CDR2 SVGAGI (reference sequence). The CDR3 contains 12 residues.

V is TRBV28 and J is TRBJ2-4, with TRBD1 identical over 7 bases. Unmatched junction bases numbered 16, after V lost 5 bases and J lost 6 bases. The V gene's germline CDR1 is MDHEN and CDR2 SYDVKM. The CDR3 runs 17 residues. CDR3: CASSPALPRGWGNIQYF. The CDR3 bases are TGTGCCAGCAGTCCAGCACTCCCCAGGGGGTGGGGAAACATTCAGTACTTC.

The V gene is TRBV5-4, the J gene TRBJ1-2, with unresolved D. The CDR3 runs to 13 residues. Germline CDR1 reads SGHNT; CDR2 reads YYREEE (reference sequence). V shed 2 bases and J shed 6 bases, with 11 bases lying between them. The CDR3 DNA reads TGTGCCAGCAGCTTAGAGTCCGGTCATGGCTACACCTTC. Amino acid sequence: CASSLESGHGYTF.

This chain connects TRBV27 to TRBJ2-1, with D maybe TRBD2 (5 bases). Germline lookup yields CDR1 MNHEY and CDR2 SMNVEV (reference sequence). V was trimmed by 11 bases and J by 0 bases, leaving 14 bases between them. There are 14 residues in the CDR3. CDR3 coding DNA: TGTGCCTCCGGGGAGCGGAGCTCCTACAATGAGCAGTTCTTC. Protein: CASGERSSYNEQFF.

The chain has TRBV30 and TRBJ1-3; TRBD1 matches 9 bases. V gave up 3 bases and J gave up 8 bases; unmatched junction bases: 11. Per the germline V gene, CDR1 is GTSNPN and CDR2 is SVGIG (reference sequence). The CDR3 consists of 15 residues. The CDR3 loop is CAWRDLGQGEDTIYF. CDR3 nucleotide sequence: TGTGCCTGGAGGGACCTGGGACAGGGTGAAGACACCATATATTTT.

The rearrangement links TRBV2 to TRBJ2-6, with D hard to call. The V end was cut by 4 bases, the J end by 0 bases, with 4 bases between. The CDR3 length is 14 residues. CDR1 is SNHLY, CDR2 FYNNEI, per germline. The CDR3 DNA follows: TGTGCCAGCAGTGTCCTCTCTGGGGCCAACGTCCTGACTTTC. This sequence encodes CASSVLSGANVLTF.

The rearrangement joins TRBV20-1 to TRBJ2-1; D perhaps matches TRBD2 (7 bases). This CDR3 has 15 amino acids. CDR1 and CDR2 from the germline V gene are DFQATT and SNEGSKA (reference sequence). Trimming left V 3 bases short and J 3 bases short, with 15 bases between. The CDR3 loop reads CSASERGGHYNEQFF. The CDR3 DNA is TGCAGTGCTAGTGAGAGGGGGGGCCACTACAATGAGCAGTTCTTC.

Only one count was recorded for this clone. CDR3 DNA sequence: TGTGCCACCGGGACTAGCCGGGAGCAGTTCTTC. Its translation is CATGTSREQFF. The J gene is TRBJ2-1, the V gene TRBV3-1 (or the pseudogene TRBV3-2); TRBD2 matches at 9 bases. CDR3 size: 11 residues. CDR1 and CDR2 from the germline V gene are LGHDT and YNNKEL (reference sequence). The junction had 5 bases not matched to a gene; V was cut back by 10 bases and J by 10 bases.

The rearrangement uses TRBV9 and TRBJ1-6, with D unresolved. Germline V gene data show CDR1 as SGDLS and CDR2 as YYNGEE. The CDR3 is 13 amino acids. V was trimmed by 2 bases and J by 8 bases, leaving 8 bases between them. CDR3 loop: CASSVARDSPLHF. The CDR3 DNA reads TGTGCCAGCAGCGTTGCACGGGATTCACCCCTCCACTTT.

V usage is TRBV5-1 and J usage is TRBJ1-1; D gene unclear. Germline V gene data show CDR1 as SGHRS and CDR2 as YFSETQ. The CDR3 runs to 13 residues. With 2 bases removed from V and 3 bases from J, the gap between germline ends came to 8 bases. For the CDR3, the DNA is TGCGCCAGCAGCTTCAGTCAGGACACTGAAGCTTTCTTT. This codes for CASSFSQDTEAFF.

J is TRBJ2-1 and V is TRBV18; TRBD2 might be the D (5 bases). This CDR3 region has 17 residues. The germline gives CDR1 KGHSH, CDR2 LQKENI. Trimming left V 1 base short and J 0 bases short, with 13 bases between. The CDR3 reads CASSPLGSTSSYNEQFF. The CDR3 nucleotides read TGTGCCAGCTCACCACTAGGCAGCACTAGCTCCTACAATGAGCAGTTCTTC.

This clone was seen just once. The chain links TRBV10-1 to TRBJ2-7, with 10 bases identical to TRBD2. V shed 8 bases, J shed 2 bases, and the junction held 6 bases outside the gene matches. The germline CDR1 and CDR2 sequences are WNHNN and SYGVQD (reference sequence). CDR3 length: 14 residues. The CDR3 DNA reads as TGCGCCAGCTCTACTAGCGGGGAAGCCTACGAGCAGTACTTC. This gives the protein CASSTSGEAYEQYF.

V and J are TRBV7-9 and TRBJ1-1; D unclear. Germline CDR1 and CDR2: SEHNR and FQNEAQ (reference sequence). V gave up 2 bases and J gave up 4 bases, with 26 bases separating them. This CDR3 spans 19 amino acids. In DNA, the CDR3 is TGTGCCAGCAGCTTATCTTTGATTAGTGGCGGGAGCTGGGGCACTGAAGCTTTCTTT. Translated, it gives CASSLSLISGGSWGTEAFF.

This clone was recorded only once. V gene TRBV19 combines with J gene TRBJ2-7; 9 positions match TRBD2. V lost 6 bases and J lost 0; bases outside the gene matches: 6. There are 15 residues in the CDR3. The V gene's germline CDR1 is LNHDA and CDR2 SQIVND (reference sequence). CDR3: CASSHSGGLSYEQYF. For the CDR3, the DNA is TGTGCCAGTAGCCATAGCGGGGGCCTCTCCTACGAGCAGTACTTC.

The J gene is TRBJ1-2, the V gene TRBV15, with 8 bases identical to TRBD1. The CDR3 is 16 amino acids. With V trimmed by 1 base and J by 5 bases, 9 bases remained unmatched. CDR1 is LNHNV, CDR2 YYDKDF, per germline (reference sequence). The CDR3 loop reads CATSRAGGEELYGYTF. Written as DNA, the CDR3 is TGTGCCACCAGCAGAGCAGGGGGCGAAGAACTATATGGCTACACCTTC.

About this clone itself: The identical CDR3 is also encoded by other nucleotide sequences in the sample. J is TRBJ1-5 and V is TRBV19; 10 positions agree with TRBD1. The CDR3 contains 14 residues. Germline V gene sequence: CDR1 LNHDA, CDR2 SQIVND (reference sequence). V lost 4 bases, J lost 7 bases, and 4 bases stayed unmatched. DNA for the CDR3: TGTGCCAGTAGTACGACAGGGGGCGGACAGCCCCAGCATTTT. Its translation is CASSTTGGGQPQHF.

The chain carries TRBV4-3 and TRBJ2-1; TRBD2 is a possible D gene (6 bases). The germline CDR1 and CDR2 sequences are LGHNA and YSLEER. Trimming removed 0 bases from V and 5 bases from J, with 17 bases in between. This CDR3 region has 17 residues. In DNA form, the CDR3 reads TGCGCCAGCAGCCAAGAGATGGGGGGTTCTAGACACAATGAGCAGTTCTTC. Translating it yields CASSQEMGGSRHNEQFF.

This clone was seen more than once but under ten times. The V gene is TRBV5-4, the J gene TRBJ1-2, with TRBD1 matching over 8 bases. From germline, CDR1 is SGHNT and CDR2 YYREEE (reference sequence). V dropped 2 bases and J dropped 8; count of bases not matched to a gene: 8. This CDR3 is built from 14 residues. The CDR3 here is CASSFSGGARGYTF. The CDR3 nucleotides read TGTGCCAGCAGCTTCTCAGGGGGCGCGCGGGGCTACACCTTC.

This clone occurred a few times. This chain joins TRBV5-4 and TRBJ2-2; possibly TRBD2 for D (6 bases). The CDR3 has 15 residues. Trimming took off 1 base at V and 9 bases at J, with 16 bases between the two ends. Germline V lookup: CDR1 SGHNT, CDR2 YYREEE (reference sequence). The CDR3 region is CASSLSSSGHRELFF. As DNA, the CDR3 is TGTGCCAGCAGCTTGTCTAGTAGCGGCCACCGGGAGCTGTTTTTT.

The V call is TRBV11-2, the J call TRBJ2-7; 8 nucleotides agree with TRBD1. V gave up 1 base and J gave up 7 bases; unmatched junction bases: 0. CDR3 size: 12 residues. Looked up from germline, CDR1 is SGHAT and CDR2 is FQNNGV. For the CDR3, the DNA is TGTGCCAGCAGCTTAGGGACAGGGGAGCAGTACTTC. Translating gives CASSLGTGEQYF. Together with reference TRBV11-2 and TRBJ2-7, the CDR3 gives the full variable domain: EAGVAQSPRYKIIEKRQSVAFWCNPISGHATLYWYQQILGQGPKLLIQFQNNGVVDDSQLPKDRFSAERLKGVDSTLKIQPAKLEDSAVYLCASSLGTGEQYFGPGTRLTVT.

The chain has TRBV6-2 or TRBV6-3 and TRBJ1-1, with D unresolved. The germline gives CDR1 MNHEY, CDR2 SVGEGT. The germline V and J ends were trimmed by 0 bases and 4 bases, with 9 bases remaining between them. The CDR3 has 14 residues. The CDR3 loop is CASSYSNQATEAFF. The CDR3 nucleotides read TGTGCCAGCAGTTACTCGAATCAGGCCACTGAAGCTTTCTTT.

V is TRBV7-3 and J is TRBJ1-2; 9 bases align to TRBD1. Germline V lookup: CDR1 SGHTA, CDR2 FQGTGA. The CDR3 contains 15 residues. After removal of 3 bases from V and 4 bases from J, the junction contained 6 bases not matched to a gene. CDR3 region: CASSLGQGSIYGYTF. The CDR3, as DNA: TGTGCCAGCAGCTTGGGACAGGGTTCTATCTATGGCTACACCTTC.

The chain recombines TRBV28 with TRBJ2-7; TRBD1 matches at 11 bases. Germline CDR1 is MDHEN and CDR2 is SYDVKM. V shed 1 base and J 3 bases; nucleotides not matched to a gene: 20. This CDR3 has 21 residues. The CDR3 nucleotides are TGTGCCAGCAGTTTATCATCCTCGGGGGCTGGGACAGGGGGGTTAAACTACGAGCAGTACTTC. Translating gives CASSLSSSGAGTGGLNYEQYF.

This sequence joins TRBV7-3 and TRBJ1-2; 8 bases are shared with TRBD1. After removal of 0 bases from V and 8 bases from J, the junction contained 8 bases not matched to a gene. CDR1 is SGHTA and CDR2 is FQGTGA in the germline V gene. The CDR3 is made up of 15 amino acids. DNA for the CDR3: TGTGCCAGCAGCTTAACACCCGGACAGGGAGGCGGCTACACCTTC. Translation: CASSLTPGQGGGYTF.